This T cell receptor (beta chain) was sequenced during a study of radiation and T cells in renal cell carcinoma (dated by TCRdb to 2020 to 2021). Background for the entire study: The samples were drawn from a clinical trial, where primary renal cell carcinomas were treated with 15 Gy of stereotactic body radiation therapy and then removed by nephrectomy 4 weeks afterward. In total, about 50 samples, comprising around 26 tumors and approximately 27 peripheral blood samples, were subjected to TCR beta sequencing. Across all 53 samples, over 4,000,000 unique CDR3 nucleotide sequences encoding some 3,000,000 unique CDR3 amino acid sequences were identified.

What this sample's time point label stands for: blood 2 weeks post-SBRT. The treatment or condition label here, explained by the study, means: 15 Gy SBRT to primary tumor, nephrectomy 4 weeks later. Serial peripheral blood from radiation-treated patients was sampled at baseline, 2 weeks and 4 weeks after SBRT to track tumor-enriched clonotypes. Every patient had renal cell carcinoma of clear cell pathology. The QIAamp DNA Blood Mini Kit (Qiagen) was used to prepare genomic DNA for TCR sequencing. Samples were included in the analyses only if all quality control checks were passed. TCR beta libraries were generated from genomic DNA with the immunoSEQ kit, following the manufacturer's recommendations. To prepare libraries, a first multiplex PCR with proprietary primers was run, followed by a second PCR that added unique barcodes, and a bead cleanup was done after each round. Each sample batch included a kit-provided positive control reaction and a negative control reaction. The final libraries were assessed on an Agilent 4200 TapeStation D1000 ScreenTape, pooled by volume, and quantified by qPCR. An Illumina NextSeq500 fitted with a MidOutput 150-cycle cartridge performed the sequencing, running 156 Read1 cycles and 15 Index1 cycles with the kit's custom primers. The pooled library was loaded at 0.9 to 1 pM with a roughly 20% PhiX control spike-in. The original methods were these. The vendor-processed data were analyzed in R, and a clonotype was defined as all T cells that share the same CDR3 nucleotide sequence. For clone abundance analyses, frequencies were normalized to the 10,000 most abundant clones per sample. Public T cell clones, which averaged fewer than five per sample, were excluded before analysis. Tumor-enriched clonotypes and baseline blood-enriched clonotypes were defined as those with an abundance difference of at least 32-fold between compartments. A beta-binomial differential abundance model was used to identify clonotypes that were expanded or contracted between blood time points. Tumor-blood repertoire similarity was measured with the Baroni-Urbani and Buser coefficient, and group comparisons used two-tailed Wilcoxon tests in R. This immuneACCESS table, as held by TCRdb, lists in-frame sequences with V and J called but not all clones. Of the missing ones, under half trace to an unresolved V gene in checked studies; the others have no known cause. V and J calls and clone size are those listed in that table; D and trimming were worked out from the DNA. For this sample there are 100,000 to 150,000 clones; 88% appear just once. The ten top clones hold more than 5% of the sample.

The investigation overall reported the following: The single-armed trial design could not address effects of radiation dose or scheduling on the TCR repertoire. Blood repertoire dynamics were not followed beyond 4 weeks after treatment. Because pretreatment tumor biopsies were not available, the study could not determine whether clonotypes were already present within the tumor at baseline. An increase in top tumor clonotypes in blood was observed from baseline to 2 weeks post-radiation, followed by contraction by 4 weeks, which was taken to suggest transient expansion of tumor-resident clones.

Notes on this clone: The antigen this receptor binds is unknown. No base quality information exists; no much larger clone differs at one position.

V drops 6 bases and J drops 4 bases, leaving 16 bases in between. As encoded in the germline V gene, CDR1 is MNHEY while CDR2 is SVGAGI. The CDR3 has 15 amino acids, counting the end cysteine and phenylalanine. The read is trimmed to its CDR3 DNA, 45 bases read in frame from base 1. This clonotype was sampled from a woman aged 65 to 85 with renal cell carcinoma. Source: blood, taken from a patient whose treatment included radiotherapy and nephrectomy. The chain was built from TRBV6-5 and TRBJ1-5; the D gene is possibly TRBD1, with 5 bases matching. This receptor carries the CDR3 CASSYSGAGNQPQHF. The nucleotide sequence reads TGTGCCAGCAGCTATTCCGGGGCGGGAAATCAGCCCCAGCATTTT.